The T cell receptor (beta chain) under discussion was sequenced for a study of CD4 and CD8 cells across lung adenocarcinoma regions. Samples came from patients with localized non-small cell lung adenocarcinoma. Per the germline V gene, CDR1 is WNHNN and CDR2 is SYGVQD (reference sequence). The CDR3 runs 16 residues. With 6 bases removed from V and 9 bases from J, the gap between germline ends came to 25 bases. One entry per CDR3 protein results from TCRdb running MiXCR on the PCR reads. Of some 10,000 distinct CDR3 sequences in the sample, more than 35% are singletons; the top ten hold roughly a third.

J is TRBJ2-3 and V is TRBV10-1; perhaps TRBD2 as D (7 bases). This clonotype was sampled from a male donor with lung adenocarcinoma. The CD4 and CD8 labels of this study may be unreliable. Sequencing input: CD8+ T cells from the margin of a lung tumor. In nucleotides, the CDR3 is TGCGCCAGCAGGGGGCGAGGGGGAGGCGCGCGGGAGACGCAGTATTTT. Protein sequence: CASRGRGGGARETQYF.